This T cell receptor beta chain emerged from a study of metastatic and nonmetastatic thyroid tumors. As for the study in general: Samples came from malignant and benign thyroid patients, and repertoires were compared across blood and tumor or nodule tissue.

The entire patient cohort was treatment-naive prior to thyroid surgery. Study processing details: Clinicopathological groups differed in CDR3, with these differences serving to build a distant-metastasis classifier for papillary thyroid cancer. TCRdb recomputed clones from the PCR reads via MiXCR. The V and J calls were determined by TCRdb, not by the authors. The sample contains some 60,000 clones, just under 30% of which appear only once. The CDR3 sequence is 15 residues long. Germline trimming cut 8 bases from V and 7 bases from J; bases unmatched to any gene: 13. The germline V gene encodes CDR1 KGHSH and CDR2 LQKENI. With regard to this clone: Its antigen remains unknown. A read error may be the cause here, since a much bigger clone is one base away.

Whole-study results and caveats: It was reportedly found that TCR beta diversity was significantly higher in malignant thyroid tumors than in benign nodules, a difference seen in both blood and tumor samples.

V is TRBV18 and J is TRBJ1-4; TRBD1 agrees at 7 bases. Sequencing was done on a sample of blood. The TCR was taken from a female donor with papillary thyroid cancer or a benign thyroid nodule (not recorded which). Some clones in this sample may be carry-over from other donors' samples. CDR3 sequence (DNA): TGTGCCAGCACACTCTCAGGGGGGGCAGGTGAAAAACTGTTTTTT. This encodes CASTLSGGAGEKLFF.